The 27 T cell receptor beta chains below all came from one sample that was sequenced in a study of T cell repertoires in cytomegalovirus infection. TCRdb re-derived calls from the reads in MiXCR, one entry per CDR3 protein. This sample yields 150,000 to 200,000 distinct CDR3 sequences, of which under 30% are seen a single time; 30% to 35% belongs to the top ten. The sample comprised PBMCs. The receptor source for this set is a human donor in good health (CMV status not recorded). Some clones in this sample may be carry-over from other donors' samples.

About this clonotype: This sequence may be a read error, since a much larger clone differs from it by one base. V gene TRBV7-2 combines with J gene TRBJ2-3; 10 nucleotides agree with TRBD2. Per germline, CDR1 SGHTA and CDR2 FQGNSA. This CDR3 has 12 amino acids. The DNA for the CDR3 is TGTGCCAACAGCGGGGGGGGAGATACGCAGTATTTT. Protein sequence: CANSGGGDTQYF. Full variable domain (rest looked up from reference TRBV7-2 and TRBJ2-3): GAGVSQSPSNKVTEKGKDVELRCDPISGHTALYWYRQSLGQGLEFLIYFQGNSAPDKSGLPSDRFSAERTGGSVSTLTIQRTQQEDSAVYLCANSGGGDTQYFGPGTRLTVL.

This chain joins TRBV25-1 and TRBJ1-2; D perhaps matches TRBD1 (6 bases). The CDR3 is 15 amino acids. Germline assignment: CDR1 MGHDK and CDR2 SYGVNS. Trimming stripped 5 bases from V and 3 bases from J, with 16 bases between. The CDR3 DNA reads as TGTGCCAGCAGTCCCTACGGGGGCTGGGACTATGGCTACACCTTC. This sequence encodes CASSPYGGWDYGYTF.

V and J are TRBV4-3 and TRBJ2-7; a possible D gene is TRBD2 (6 bases). This CDR3 comprises 14 residues. The V and J ends lost 4 bases and 4 bases respectively, with 14 bases between them. Germline V gene sequence: CDR1 LGHNA, CDR2 YSLEER. The CDR3 bases are TGCGCCAGCAGCCGAGCCTTGGGGACTTACGAGCAGTACTTC. It is translated as CASSRALGTYEQYF.

J is TRBJ2-2 and V is TRBV2; possible D gene TRBD2, 6 bases. Germline assignment: CDR1 SNHLY and CDR2 FYNNEI. The V and J ends lost 10 bases and 5 bases respectively, with 14 bases between them. CDR3 length equals 13 residues. The CDR3 coding sequence is TGTGCCACCAGAATCGGAGGGACCGGGGAGCTGTTTTTT. This codes for CATRIGGTGELFF. Using reference TRBV2 and TRBJ2-2 for the parts outside the CDR3, the full variable domain is EPEVTQTPSHQVTQMGQEVILRCVPISNHLYFYWYRQILGQKVEFLVSFYNNEISEKSEIFDDQFSVERPDGSNFTLKIRSTKLEDSAMYFCATRIGGTGELFFGEGSRLTVL.

Many counts were recorded for this clonotype. The rearrangement uses TRBV7-9 and TRBJ2-6; TRBD1 aligns across 10 bases. Germline V lookup: CDR1 SEHNR, CDR2 FQNEAQ (reference sequence). The V gene end was trimmed by 3 bases and the J gene end by 1 base; junction bases not matched to a gene: 9. CDR3 length: 19 residues. CDR3 residues: CASSFPGTGAPSGANVLTF. The CDR3 nucleotides are TGTGCCAGCAGCTTTCCCGGGACAGGGGCGCCTTCTGGGGCCAACGTCCTGACTTTC.

This clonotype was counted only a few times. This chain links TRBV7-2 with TRBJ2-7; 10 nucleotides agree with TRBD1. This CDR3 is built from 15 residues. V lost 4 bases to trimming and J lost 1 base; unmatched junction nucleotides: 4. Germline V gene data show CDR1 as SGHTA and CDR2 as FQGNSA. The CDR3: CASSSRQGASYEQYF. DNA for the CDR3: TGTGCCAGCAGCTCGCGACAGGGGGCTTCCTACGAGCAGTACTTC.

This clonotype has a handful of counts. CDR3 DNA: TGTGCCAGCAGTTCCCCGGGACCTGACTCGTTGGGCGGGGAGCTGTTTTTT. It codes for CASSSPGPDSLGGELFF. The rearrangement joins TRBV27 to TRBJ2-2, with D perhaps matching TRBD1 or TRBD2 (5 bases each). CDR1 is MNHEY and CDR2 is SMNVEV in the germline V gene (reference sequence). This CDR3 contains 17 residues. Trimming removed 4 bases from V and 7 bases from J, with 22 bases in between.

This clonotype showed up just a few times. This chain links TRBV7-6 with TRBJ1-6, with D perhaps matching TRBD1 (5 bases). The germline V gene has CDR1 SGHVS and CDR2 FNYEAQ. V shed 6 bases and J shed 9 bases, with 12 bases lying between them. This CDR3 contains 13 residues. The CDR3 DNA sequence: TGTGCCAGCAGAGGGGAGGGCGCTTCACCCCTCCACTTT. Protein sequence: CASRGEGASPLHF.

J is TRBJ2-1 and V is TRBV10-3; D not certain. V lost 3 bases and J lost 11, with 20 bases in between. CDR1 and CDR2 (germline): ENHRY, SYGVKD. The CDR3 consists of 15 residues. CDR3 amino acids: CAISEAPDSPQKQFF. The CDR3 DNA is TGTGCCATCAGTGAAGCACCTGACTCACCTCAGAAGCAGTTCTTC.

This clonotype was seen a handful of times. The V call is TRBV2, the J call TRBJ2-7, with 10 nucleotides matching TRBD2. After removal of 2 bases from V and 3 bases from J, the junction contained 10 bases not matched to a gene. The CDR3 loop spans 17 amino acids. Germline V gene sequence: CDR1 SNHLY, CDR2 FYNNEI. CDR3 DNA sequence: TGTGCCAGCAGTGAAACCCCCCCACTAGCGGGGAACTACGAGCAGTACTTC. Its protein product is CASSETPPLAGNYEQYF.

The chain recombines TRBV7-2 with TRBJ2-3; either TRBD1 or TRBD2 may fit D (6 bases each). Germline assignment: CDR1 SGHTA and CDR2 FQGNSA. This CDR3 has 15 residues. V lost 3 bases, J lost 4 bases, and 14 bases lay in between. CDR3 sequence (DNA): TGTGCCAGCAGCTTCCGGGGGCCAAACGCAGATACGCAGTATTTT. Translated, it gives CASSFRGPNADTQYF.

The V and J genes are TRBV6-2 or TRBV6-3 and TRBJ1-2, with a weak D call TRBD1 (6 bases). Germline V gene lookup returns CDR1 MNHEY and CDR2 SVGEGT. The CDR3 is made up of 18 amino acids. V lost 6 bases, J lost 4 bases, and 27 bases lay in between. The CDR3 loop reads CASSQYMPTGPLLYGYTF. The CDR3 DNA is TGTGCCAGCAGCCAGTATATGCCCACAGGGCCCCTCCTCTATGGCTACACCTTC.

To note about this clonotype: The junction shows a germline mismatch at one end, possibly a read error. The chain has TRBV2 and TRBJ2-7; 7 nucleotides line up with TRBD1. Germline CDR1 SNHLY, CDR2 FYNNEI. CDR3 length equals 14 residues. CDR3 DNA: TGTACCAGCAGCTTTGACAGGGTCAGTTCCGAGCAGTACTTC. This sequence encodes CTSSFDRVSSEQYF.

The J gene is TRBJ2-7, the V gene TRBV27, with D perhaps given as TRBD1 or TRBD2 (6 bases each). The CDR3 sequence is 17 residues long. In germline, CDR1 is MNHEY, CDR2 SMNVEV (reference sequence). Trimming removed 5 bases at V and 0 bases at J, with 20 bases between. As DNA, the CDR3 is TGTGCCAGCAGTGAGGGGGAGAGGGGGGAGTCCTCCTACGAGCAGTACTTC. It yields the protein CASSEGERGESSYEQYF.

The CDR3 loop reads CASSKPGNNQPQHF. The CDR3, as DNA: TGTGCCAGCAGCAAACCGGGGAACAATCAGCCCCAGCATTTT. The chain links TRBV5-4 to TRBJ1-5; D is uncertain. Trimming removed 4 bases from V and 3 bases from J, with 11 bases in between. Germline V gene sequence: CDR1 SGHNT, CDR2 YYREEE (reference sequence). The CDR3 runs 14 residues.

This clonotype was seen only a few times. The V gene is TRBV10-3, the J gene TRBJ1-1; D is unresolved. Germline V gene sequence: CDR1 ENHRY, CDR2 SYGVKD. This CDR3 is built from 13 residues. The V end was cut by 2 bases, the J end by 1 base, with 5 bases between. Here the CDR3 reads CAISEEANTEAFF. The CDR3 nucleotides are TGTGCCATCAGTGAGGAAGCGAACACTGAAGCTTTCTTT.

In this sample, this clonotype turned up a few times. This chain uses TRBV19 with TRBJ1-5, with no clear D. V was clipped by 2 bases and J by 1 base, with 12 bases between them. Germline-derived CDR1 and CDR2 are LNHDA and SQIVND (reference sequence). CDR3 length: 16 amino acids. The CDR3 DNA sequence: TGTGCCAGTAGTATAATTCGGACTTCCAGCAATCAGCCCCAGCATTTT. Translating gives CASSIIRTSSNQPQHF.

About this clonotype itself: At one of its ends the junction is not consistent with the germline gene, which may arise from a read error. This rearrangement joins TRBV12-3 or TRBV12-4 to TRBJ2-1; D unclear. The CDR3 sequence is 14 residues long. CDR3 amino acids: CASSRKSSYNEQLF. CDR3 in DNA: TGTGCCAGCAGCCGTAAAAGCTCCTACAATGAGCAGCTCTTC.

The chain links TRBV2 to TRBJ2-7; D is unresolved. Germline assignment: CDR1 SNHLY and CDR2 FYNNEI. The CDR3 has 13 residues. Trimming removed 2 bases at V and 1 base at J, with 6 bases between. The CDR3 sequence: CASSEHMSYEQYF. The CDR3 nucleotides read TGTGCCAGCAGTGAACATATGTCCTACGAGCAGTACTTC.

This clonotype was seen a handful of times. This chain joins TRBV29-1 and TRBJ2-5; D gene uncertain. The germline V and J ends were trimmed by 2 bases and 4 bases, with 11 bases remaining between them. Per the germline V gene, CDR1 is SQVTM and CDR2 is ANQGSEA. The CDR3 runs to 13 residues. The CDR3 sequence: CSVERTAAETQYF. The CDR3 nucleotides read TGCAGCGTTGAAAGGACGGCTGCAGAGACCCAGTACTTC.

There are many counts of this clonotype. CDR3 sequence: CASSLSDFYEQYF. CDR3 DNA: TGTGCCAGCAGCTTGAGCGACTTCTACGAGCAGTACTTC. This chain uses TRBV7-2 with TRBJ2-7, with D unclear. The ends were cut back, 3 bases at V and 3 bases at J, with 9 bases in the middle. There are 13 residues in the CDR3. The germline gives CDR1 SGHTA, CDR2 FQGNSA.

The CDR3 is CASSEAGRDGKLFF. Written as DNA, the CDR3 is TGTGCCAGCAGTGAAGCGGGTAGAGACGGAAAACTGTTTTTT. This chain uses TRBV25-1 with TRBJ1-4; D gene ambiguous. There are 14 residues in the CDR3. The V end lost 2 bases, the J end lost 10 bases, and 14 bases lay between the germline ends. The germline gives CDR1 MGHDK, CDR2 SYGVNS. Complete variable domain (other parts from reference TRBV25-1 and TRBJ1-4): EADIYQTPRYLVIGTGKKITLECSQTMGHDKMYWYQQDPGMELHLIHYSYGVNSTEKGDLSSESTVSRIRTEHFPLTLESARPSHTSQYLCASSEAGRDGKLFFGSGTQLSVL.

This clonotype was detected only a few times. The chain links TRBV2 to TRBJ1-4; D may be TRBD1 (5 bases). Germline V gives CDR1 SNHLY, CDR2 FYNNEI. The CDR3 runs to 13 residues. V was cut by 1 base and J by 7 bases, with 7 bases left in between. Here the CDR3 reads CASSEDRREKLFF. CDR3 bases: TGTGCCAGCAGTGAAGACAGGCGTGAAAAACTGTTTTTT.

Remarks on this clonotype: Since a much larger clone is just one base distant, this may be a read error. The gene calls are TRBV7-9 and TRBJ2-7; D might be TRBD2 (6 bases). Germline V gene sequence: CDR1 SEHNR, CDR2 FQNEAQ (reference sequence). Trimming removed 1 base from V and 9 bases from J, with 13 bases in between. This CDR3 has 13 amino acids. The CDR3 sequence: CASSLEEGNAQYF. The DNA of the CDR3 is TGTGCCAGCAGCTTAGAGGAGGGAAACGCGCAGTACTTC.

The genes are TRBV2 and TRBJ1-6; 7 nucleotides match TRBD1. The V segment lost 7 bases and the J segment 6 bases; nucleotides outside the gene matches: 12. Germline loops: CDR1 SNHLY, CDR2 FYNNEI. This CDR3 spans 16 amino acids. The CDR3 DNA reads as TGTGCCAGCATTGGAACAGGGGTGGTACGTAATTCACCCCTCCACTTT. It codes for CASIGTGVVRNSPLHF.

This chain links TRBV5-1 with TRBJ1-5; 8 bases agree with TRBD1. With 0 bases clipped from V and 5 bases from J, the junction kept 7 bases outside the gene matches. CDR3 length: 16 amino acids. CDR1 SGHRS and CDR2 YFSETQ come from the germline V gene. The CDR3 region has the DNA TGCGCCAGCAGCTTGGGAGACGGGACAGGCCATCAGCCCCAGCATTTT. This translates into CASSLGDGTGHQPQHF.

The chain combines TRBV20-1 with TRBJ1-1; TRBD1 might be the D (5 bases). Deletions cut 5 bases from V and 1 base from J, with 14 bases between. CDR1 and CDR2 (germline): DFQATT, SNEGSKA (reference sequence). The CDR3 runs 14 residues. The CDR3 loop reads CSASGERPNTEAFF. The CDR3 coding sequence is TGCAGTGCTTCGGGGGAGAGACCGAACACTGAAGCTTTCTTT.